The clone carrying this T cell receptor (beta chain) was observed at least ten times. Antigen: not known. This sample was included in a study of spatial heterogeneity in lung cancer. As for the study in general: A strong correlation was found between TCR transcript counts in tumor regions and a T cell module score derived from matched bulk RNA-seq.

General study findings and limits: Tumor mutation counts were tracked by expanded intratumoral alpha and beta TCR counts.

Time point of the sample: sample taken at primary tumor resection. Patients with untreated early-stage non-small cell lung cancer, numbering 55 to 80, were the donors. Sequencing covered unsorted whole RNA taken from tumor, nontumor lung or frozen PBMC. The CDR3 is 19 residues long. The germline V gene encodes CDR1 SGHTA and CDR2 FQGNSA. V lost 4 bases to trimming and J lost 1 base, with 24 bases between them. MiXCR was run by TCRdb on the 5' RACE reads, yielding one entry per CDR3 protein. This repertoire shows some 100,000 distinct CDR3 sequences, roughly 4.5% found once; its top ten account for approximately 21%.

The chain joins TRBV7-2 to TRBJ2-3, with D perhaps TRBD2 (6 bases). The TCR sequence derives from a male donor with early-stage non-small cell lung cancer. The sequencing here drew on lung tumor tissue, taken at surgery. The chain's CDR3 is CASSSYGVHGSLGTDTQYF. DNA of the CDR3: TGTGCCAGCAGCTCCTACGGGGTTCACGGGAGCCTCGGCACAGATACGCAGTATTTT.